The clone carrying this TCR beta chain was observed a handful of times. Sample-barcoded 5' priming and a J-beta primer mix drove a second PCR of about 6 to 11 cycles. Via MiXCR, TCRdb re-called the 5' RACE reads, giving one row per CDR3 protein. The table lists approximately 2,000,000 distinct CDR3 sequences, around 42% of them singletons. This record comes from a study of blood T cells in healthy people across ages. Study-wide background: Per every two T cells, about one barcoded beta molecule was captured by template switching.

The germline V and J ends were trimmed by 3 bases and 9 bases, with 19 bases remaining between them. The CDR3 extends over 15 amino acids. Germline values: CDR1 SGHRS, CDR2 YFSETQ. The V call is TRBV5-1, the J call TRBJ2-1, with D possibly matching TRBD2 (6 bases). The sequenced sample consisted of blood. The source of this sequence is a human donor in good health. CDR3 protein: CASSSPSEDKGEQFF. The CDR3 coding sequence is TGCGCCAGCAGCTCCCCTAGCGAGGACAAGGGTGAGCAGTTCTTC.